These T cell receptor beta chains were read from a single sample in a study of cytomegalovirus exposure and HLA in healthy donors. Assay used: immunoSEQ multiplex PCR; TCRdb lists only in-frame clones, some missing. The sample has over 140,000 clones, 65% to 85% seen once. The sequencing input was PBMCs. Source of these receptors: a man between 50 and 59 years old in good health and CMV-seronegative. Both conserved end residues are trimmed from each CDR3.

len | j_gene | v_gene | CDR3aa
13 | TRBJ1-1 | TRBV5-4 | ASRRNRGGSTEAF
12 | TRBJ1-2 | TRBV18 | ASSTTEGDYGYT
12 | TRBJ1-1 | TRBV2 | ASSEGQGNTEAF
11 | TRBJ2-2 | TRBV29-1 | SIRTGGGGELF
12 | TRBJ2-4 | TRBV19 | ASIPGDATNIQY
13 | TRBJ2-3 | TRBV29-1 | SGTGSGGRTDTQY
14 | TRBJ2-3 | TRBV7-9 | ASSSKAGGVPDTQY
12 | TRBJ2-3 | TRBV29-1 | SVEWASRADTQY
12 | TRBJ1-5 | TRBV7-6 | ASSSLDSNQPQH
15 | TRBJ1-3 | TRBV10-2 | ASSESRVGTAGNTIY
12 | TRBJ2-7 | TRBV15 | ATSRDPLLYEQY
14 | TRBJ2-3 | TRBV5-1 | ASSPVYRQGTDTQY
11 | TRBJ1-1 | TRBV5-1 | ASSPQLNTEAF
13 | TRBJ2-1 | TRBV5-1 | ASSLAVAPLNEQF
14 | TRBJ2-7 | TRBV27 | ASSLWPSATTYEQY
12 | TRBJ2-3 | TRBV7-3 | ASGSGTSTDTQY
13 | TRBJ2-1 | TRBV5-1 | ASSFTAGVYNEQF
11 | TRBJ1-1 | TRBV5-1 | ASSFTQVTEAF
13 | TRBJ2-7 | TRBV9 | ASSSQPGGSYEQY
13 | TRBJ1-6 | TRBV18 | ASSPGQRYNSPLH
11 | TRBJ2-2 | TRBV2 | ASSARFAGELF
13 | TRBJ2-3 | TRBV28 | ASRPGLAGTDTQY
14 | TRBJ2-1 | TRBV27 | ASSLLAGLSYNEQF
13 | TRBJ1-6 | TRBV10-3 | AISAGTGANSPLH